One sample yielded the 16 T cell receptor beta chains listed below, sequenced in a study of cytomegalovirus exposure and HLA in healthy donors. It was with 60 Vbeta and 13 Jbeta primers that the PCR ran. Libraries were prepared by immunoSEQ multiplex PCR; TCRdb keeps only in-frame clonotypes and omits some of them. The data contain around 140,000 clones, roughly 72% of them seen just once; the ten biggest clones take up roughly 7%. Input material: PBMCs. Every receptor here comes from a male donor in good health and CMV-seronegative.

The V gene is TRBV30, the J gene TRBJ2-5, with 9 bases that match TRBD1. The junction had 9 bases not matched to a gene; V was cut back by 2 bases and J by 2 bases. The CDR3 covers 16 residues. Germline-derived CDR1 and CDR2 are GTSNPN and SVGIG (reference sequence). CDR3 DNA sequence: TGTGCCTGGAGTTCACGGGACAGGGTAGGGCAAGAGACCCAGTACTTC. Translating gives CAWSSRDRVGQETQYF.

This sequence joins TRBV28 and TRBJ1-5, with D unresolved. The V end was cut by 7 bases, the J end by 7 bases, with 11 bases between. From germline, CDR1 is MDHEN and CDR2 SYDVKM. The CDR3 loop spans 12 amino acids. CDR3 coding DNA: TGTGCCAGCACCTTTTCCCTGCAGCCCCAGCATTTT. It specifies CASTFSLQPQHF.

V gene TRBV15 combines with J gene TRBJ1-2, with TRBD1 matching over 12 bases. Germline V gene lookup returns CDR1 LNHNV and CDR2 YYDKDF (reference sequence). The CDR3 loop spans 18 amino acids. V lost 2 bases, J lost 4 bases, and 11 bases stayed unmatched. The CDR3 sequence is CATSRRLPGTGGGYGYTF. The CDR3 nucleotides read TGTGCCACCAGCAGAAGATTACCGGGGACAGGGGGCGGCTATGGCTACACCTTC.

This chain joins TRBV28 and TRBJ2-3; 7 positions match TRBD2. Germline lookup yields CDR1 MDHEN and CDR2 SYDVKM. The CDR3 is made up of 13 amino acids. Unmatched junction bases numbered 10, after V lost 11 bases and J lost 5 bases. The CDR3 DNA reads as TGTGCCGGAAGCGGGGACCTGGGAGATACGCAGTATTTT. This codes for CAGSGDLGDTQYF.

The chain recombines TRBV7-2 with TRBJ2-3; TRBD2 agrees at 14 bases. Trimming cost V 3 bases and J 3 bases; bases outside gene matches: 11. Looked up from germline, CDR1 is SGHTA and CDR2 is FQGNSA. The CDR3 runs 19 residues. CDR3 bases: TGTGCCAGCAGCTTTGAGGCGACTAGCGGGAGGGCCGGGACAGATACGCAGTATTTT. Translated: CASSFEATSGRAGTDTQYF.

The rearrangement joins TRBV11-3 to TRBJ2-2; tentatively, D is TRBD2 (6 bases). The CDR3 runs 17 residues. Germline V lookup: CDR1 SGHNT, CDR2 YENEEA. V lost 2 bases to trimming and J lost 3 bases, with 16 bases between them. CDR3: CASSLTGMGTYTGELFF. The CDR3 DNA reads TGTGCCAGCAGCTTAACGGGGATGGGGACTTACACCGGGGAGCTGTTTTTT.

The chain recombines TRBV7-2 with TRBJ2-7, with D hard to call. The germline V gene encodes CDR1 SGHTA and CDR2 FQGNSA. Trimming took off 5 bases at V and 0 bases at J, with 11 bases between the two ends. The CDR3 spans 14 residues. CDR3 protein: CASSPARSSYEQYF. CDR3 sequence (DNA): TGTGCCAGCAGCCCCGCGAGGAGCTCCTACGAGCAGTACTTC.

The J gene is TRBJ1-1, the V gene TRBV28; TRBD1 matches at 8 bases. The V segment lost 7 bases and the J segment 1 base; nucleotides outside the gene matches: 11. Per germline, CDR1 MDHEN and CDR2 SYDVKM. The CDR3 has 16 amino acids. The CDR3: CASNLQGAGRNTEAFF. For the CDR3, the DNA is TGTGCCAGCAACCTCCAGGGGGCCGGTAGGAACACTGAAGCTTTCTTT.

This clone was detected only a few times. J is TRBJ1-6 and V is TRBV7-8, with 7 nucleotides matching TRBD1. The V gene's germline CDR1 is SGHVS and CDR2 FQNEAQ. This CDR3 region has 14 residues. V trimming: 5 bases; J trimming: 10 bases; junction bases outside the gene matches: 8. The CDR3 region is CASSASTGVSPLHF. CDR3 bases: TGTGCCAGCAGCGCATCAACAGGGGTCTCACCCCTCCACTTT.

This clone was seen only a few times. This rearrangement joins TRBV30 to TRBJ1-1; D gene uncertain. The CDR3 contains 11 residues. In germline, CDR1 is GTSNPN, CDR2 SVGIG (reference sequence). Trimming took 3 bases from V and 11 from J, leaving 13 bases between them. CDR3 bases: TGTGCCTGGAGCGGGTCAACGGGTGCTTTCTTT. Its protein product is CAWSGSTGAFF.

The V call is TRBV5-4, the J call TRBJ2-5; 7 bases map to TRBD2. The CDR3 covers 14 residues. After removal of 2 bases from V and 2 bases from J, the junction contained 3 bases not matched to a gene. CDR1 is SGHNT and CDR2 is YYREEE in the germline V gene (reference sequence). This CDR3 is CASSFRREQETQYF. CDR3 coding DNA: TGTGCCAGCAGCTTTCGGCGGGAGCAAGAGACCCAGTACTTC.

This clone was seen a few times. This chain uses TRBV6-6 with TRBJ1-3, with D hard to call. V was trimmed by 4 bases and J by 0 bases, leaving 10 bases between them. The CDR3 runs 15 residues. Germline V CDR1 and CDR2: MNHNY, SVGAGI (reference sequence). The CDR3 region is CASSLRQTSGNTIYF. The CDR3 nucleotides read TGTGCCAGCAGTTTGAGGCAGACCTCTGGAAACACCATATATTTT.

The CDR3: CASSLTSGRGEQYF. In DNA, the CDR3 is TGCGCCAGCAGCTTGACTAGCGGGAGAGGCGAGCAGTACTTC. The chain recombines TRBV5-1 with TRBJ2-7; 11 bases map to TRBD2. Per the germline V gene, CDR1 is SGHRS and CDR2 is YFSETQ. The CDR3 spans 14 residues. The junction had 3 bases not matched to a gene; V was cut back by 1 base and J by 6 bases.

CDR3 coding DNA: TGTGCCAGTAGGAAAGGGGGTATAAACTATGGCTACACCTTC. Translating gives CASRKGGINYGYTF. The chain has TRBV19 and TRBJ1-2, with D tentatively TRBD1 (6 bases). From germline, CDR1 is LNHDA and CDR2 SQIVND (reference sequence). Trimming left V 6 bases short and J 2 bases short, with 13 bases between. The CDR3 runs to 14 residues.

The DNA for the CDR3 is TGTGCCAGCAGTTACTTCCGGGGGGCGGTGACCCAGTACTTC. The encoded protein is CASSYFRGAVTQYF. The V and J genes are TRBV6-5 and TRBJ2-5; weak D call: TRBD2 (7 bases). The CDR3 is 14 residues long. V dropped 1 base and J dropped 7 bases, with 13 bases sitting between them. Germline loops: CDR1 MNHEY, CDR2 SVGAGI.

This chain uses TRBV4-1 with TRBJ1-4, with D unresolved. The ends were cut back, 0 bases at V and 1 base at J, with 9 bases in the middle. Germline V gene data show CDR1 as MGHRA and CDR2 as YSYEKL. This CDR3 has 16 residues. CDR3 nucleotides: TGCGCCAGCAGCCAAGATGTACAGTTAACTAATGAAAAACTGTTTTTT. Amino acids: CASSQDVQLTNEKLFF.